This T cell receptor beta chain stems from a study of blood T cell repertoires in COVID-19. Study summary: Sites in the United States, Italy and Spain provided acute and convalescent COVID-19 samples. In each case, the material was cDNA or gDNA derived from T cells, B-cell-depleted T cells, or PBMCs.

V was clipped by 0 bases and J by 5 bases, with 14 bases between them. CDR3 length equals 15 residues. Germline lookup yields CDR1 SGHDT and CDR2 YYEEEE. Per the study methods: The authors estimated nucleated cell counts from reference gene primer amplification. Repertoires were generated with immunoSEQ multiplex PCR, while TCRdb's copy carries only in-frame clones and drops some. V, J and clone size derive from that table, while D and trimming were established from the DNA sequence. This table holds under 300,000 clones, around four fifths found once. The V and J genes are TRBV5-6 and TRBJ2-5, with D possibly matching TRBD2 (7 bases). This receptor was identified in a man between 60 and 75 years old who had recovered from COVID-19. Sequenced: peripheral blood. The CDR3 coding sequence is TGTGCCAGCAGCTTGGATCGGGGGGCCGGTGAGACCCAGTACTTC. Translated: CASSLDRGAGETQYF.